Following are 19 T cell receptor beta chains from one sample sequenced in a study of technical replicates of blood from several donors. Profiling relied on immunoSEQ multiplex PCR, and the TCRdb table lists in-frame clones only, not all of them. The sample lists around 93,000 clones, around 93% occurring once. The sequencing sample was made of T cells isolated from PBMCs. Receptor source: a human donor in good health.

In its sample, this clone is medium-sized (0.01 to 0.1%). The CDR3 DNA sequence: TGCAGTGCAACGGAGTTCACTGAAGCTTTCTTT. Its translation is CSATEFTEAFF. The chain is built from TRBV20-1 and TRBJ1-1; D unclear. The germline V gene encodes CDR1 DFQATT and CDR2 SNEGSKA (reference sequence). The CDR3 loop spans 11 amino acids. Trimming pared 6 bases from V and 4 bases from J, leaving 9 bases between.

V and J are TRBV30 and TRBJ2-7; 11 bases agree with TRBD1. The junction had 1 base not matched to a gene; V was cut back by 3 bases and J by 3 bases. Germline V gene lookup returns CDR1 GTSNPN and CDR2 SVGIG (reference sequence). This CDR3 spans 13 amino acids. CDR3 DNA: TGTGCCTGGAGAGGGACAGGGGGCTACGAGCAGTACTTC. This codes for CAWRGTGGYEQYF.

The chain combines TRBV6-5 with TRBJ2-7; D unresolved. Trimming removed 0 bases at V and 3 bases at J, with 9 bases between. The CDR3 is made up of 14 amino acids. Germline CDR1 and CDR2: MNHEY and SVGAGI. The DNA of the CDR3 is TGTGCCAGCAGTTACTCGAAATTCTACTACGAGCAGTACTTC. Translating it yields CASSYSKFYYEQYF.

The rearrangement joins TRBV2 to TRBJ1-5, with D uncertain. CDR1 is SNHLY and CDR2 is FYNNEI in the germline V gene. The CDR3 has 15 amino acids. Trimming removed 4 bases at V and 5 bases at J, with 15 bases between. CDR3 in DNA: TGTGCCAGCAGTGGAAGTGGTAGCTTTTATCAGCCCCAGCATTTT. Translating gives CASSGSGSFYQPQHF.

The chain couples TRBV13 to TRBJ2-1, with 9 bases matching TRBD2. Germline CDR1 PRHDT, CDR2 FYEKMQ (reference sequence). The V and J ends lost 2 bases and 5 bases, in that order; junction bases with no gene match: 4. The CDR3 is made up of 15 amino acids. The DNA of the CDR3 is TGTGCCAGCAGCTTATTTCTAGCGGGACACAATGAGCAGTTCTTC. It yields the protein CASSLFLAGHNEQFF.

The chain uses TRBV23-1 and TRBJ2-2; 8 nucleotides match TRBD2. TRBV23-1 is given ORF status, its function remaining uncertain. The V segment lost 0 bases and the J segment 2 bases; nucleotides outside the gene matches: 2. The CDR3 length is 16 residues. The CDR3 protein is CASSQSGLDNTGELFF. In nucleotides, the CDR3 is TGCGCCAGCAGTCAATCGGGACTAGATAACACCGGGGAGCTGTTTTTT.

The chain recombines TRBV7-3 with TRBJ2-3; D possibly corresponds to TRBD1 (6 bases). CDR3 size: 14 residues. CDR1 is SGHTA, CDR2 FQGTGA, per germline. V was shortened by 6 bases and J by 2 bases, with 12 bases between the two germline ends. The CDR3 sequence is CASRRGQTTDTQYF. In DNA form, the CDR3 reads TGTGCCAGCAGACGAGGACAGACCACAGATACGCAGTATTTT.

The J gene is TRBJ2-3, the V gene TRBV30; D perhaps matches TRBD1 (7 bases). V lost 4 bases, J lost 4 bases, and 24 bases lay in between. Germline CDR1 GTSNPN, CDR2 SVGIG (reference sequence). The length of the CDR3 is 17 residues. CDR3 bases: TGTGCCTGGACCCCTTATCCAGGGGGGAGAGGCGCAGATACGCAGTATTTT. Its protein is CAWTPYPGGRGADTQYF. The whole variable domain, remainder taken from reference TRBV30 and TRBJ2-3, is SQTIHQWPATLVQPVGSPLSLECTVEGTSNPNLYWYRQAAGRGLQLLFYSVGIGQISSEVPQNLSASRPQDRQFILSSKKLLLSDSGFYLCAWTPYPGGRGADTQYFGPGTRLTVL.

For the CDR3, the DNA is TGTGCCAGCAGTTACTCGGAGATGAACACTGAAGCTTTCTTT. Translation: CASSYSEMNTEAFF. The chain links TRBV6-5 to TRBJ1-1; D unresolved. Germline V gives CDR1 MNHEY, CDR2 SVGAGI. V was shortened by 0 bases and J by 0 bases, with 5 bases between the two germline ends. The CDR3 runs 14 residues.

The chain carries TRBV2 and TRBJ2-3; TRBD2 matches at 7 bases. With 7 bases clipped from V and 5 bases from J, the junction kept 6 bases outside the gene matches. Germline-derived CDR1 and CDR2 are SNHLY and FYNNEI. The CDR3 has 13 amino acids. The CDR3 loop reads CASMREHGDTQYF. The CDR3 DNA is TGTGCCAGCATGCGGGAGCATGGAGATACGCAGTATTTT.

The chain employs TRBV27 and TRBJ2-7; possibly TRBD2 for D (5 bases). Germline CDR1 reads MNHEY; CDR2 reads SMNVEV (reference sequence). Trimming pared 1 base from V and 0 bases from J, leaving 7 bases between. CDR3 length: 14 amino acids. The CDR3 coding sequence is TGTGCCAGCAGTTTATTAGGACTCTCCTACGAGCAGTACTTC. Residues: CASSLLGLSYEQYF.

The chain has TRBV18 and TRBJ2-5, with 11 bases aligning to TRBD2. The trim removed 4 bases at V and 7 bases at J, leaving 11 bases unmatched. The CDR3 sequence is 16 residues long. The germline V gene has CDR1 KGHSH and CDR2 LQKENI. CDR3 protein: CASSQTSGSNRVTQYF. DNA for the CDR3: TGTGCCAGCTCACAAACTAGCGGGAGCAATAGGGTGACCCAGTACTTC.

The V call is TRBV5-1, the J call TRBJ2-7; D is undetermined. V gave up 0 bases and J gave up 6 bases, with 7 bases separating them. CDR1 SGHRS and CDR2 YFSETQ come from the germline V gene. The CDR3 runs to 12 residues. CDR3 nucleotide sequence: TGCGCCAGCAGCTTGGGTACTTTCGAGCAGTACTTC. Amino acids: CASSLGTFEQYF.

The gene calls are TRBV6-5 and TRBJ2-1; 10 bases are a match to TRBD2. Germline CDR1 reads MNHEY; CDR2 reads SVGAGI. CDR3 length: 13 residues. The ends lost 7 bases at V and 6 bases at J; junction bases unmatched: 3. This CDR3 is CASTRTSGNEQFF. The DNA for the CDR3 is TGTGCCAGCACCCGGACTAGCGGCAATGAGCAGTTCTTC.

The V gene is TRBV2, the J gene TRBJ1-2; TRBD1 agrees at 8 bases. The J segment lost 3 bases and the V segment lost 1 base, leaving 4 bases of the junction unmatched. The CDR3 spans 15 residues. Germline V gene data show CDR1 as SNHLY and CDR2 as FYNNEI. CDR3 in amino acids: CASSEGQGLYYGYTF. CDR3 coding DNA: TGTGCCAGCAGTGAAGGACAGGGGTTGTACTATGGCTACACCTTC. The entire variable domain, with the rest obtained from reference TRBV2 and TRBJ1-2, is as follows: EPEVTQTPSHQVTQMGQEVILRCVPISNHLYFYWYRQILGQKVEFLVSFYNNEISEKSEIFDDQFSVERPDGSNFTLKIRSTKLEDSAMYFCASSEGQGLYYGYTFGSGTRLTVV.

This clone was counted a few times. The chain joins TRBV9 to TRBJ1-1; perhaps TRBD1 as D (6 bases). The CDR3 has 14 amino acids. The germline CDR1 and CDR2 sequences are SGDLS and YYNGEE. V lost 0 bases, J lost 7 bases, and 13 bases lay in between. CDR3 residues: CASSVALTGGEAFF. The DNA for the CDR3 is TGTGCCAGCAGCGTAGCCCTGACAGGTGGTGAAGCTTTCTTT.

The chain employs TRBV9 and TRBJ1-1, with TRBD1 as a possible D gene (6 bases). V dropped 7 bases and J dropped 4 bases, with 20 bases sitting between them. CDR1 and CDR2 from the germline V gene are SGDLS and YYNGEE. The CDR3 has 15 amino acids. For the CDR3, the DNA is TGTGCCAGCGCGGCACGGGACAACCGAGGCACTGAAGCTTTCTTT. Translating gives CASAARDNRGTEAFF.

The chain has TRBV10-3 and TRBJ1-2, with D maybe TRBD1 (5 bases). The CDR3 is 12 residues long. In germline, CDR1 is ENHRY, CDR2 SYGVKD. The V end lost 8 bases, the J end lost 3 bases, and 10 bases lay between the germline ends. CDR3 coding DNA: TGTGCCATCGCCATACAGGACTATGGCTACACCTTC. This gives the protein CAIAIQDYGYTF.

This sequence joins TRBV19 and TRBJ2-7; 10 nucleotides align to TRBD1. The trim removed 2 bases at V and 5 bases at J, leaving 6 bases unmatched. CDR3 length: 15 amino acids. Germline lookup yields CDR1 LNHDA and CDR2 SQIVND (reference sequence). The CDR3 loop is CASSINRDRGHEQYF. In DNA, the CDR3 is TGTGCCAGTAGTATAAACCGGGACAGGGGTCACGAGCAGTACTTC.